This record covers a single T cell receptor (beta chain). Its antigen is undetermined. V shed 0 bases and J 2 bases; nucleotides not matched to a gene: 9. CDR1 and CDR2 (germline): SGHKS, YYEKEE (reference sequence). The CDR3 contains 17 residues. Isolation recovered at least 6.5 million PBMCs from every sample. This sample stems from a study of blood T cells in healthy people across ages. Notes on the study in general: In long-lived donors, naive CD4+ cell counts and diversity exceeded those of aged donors.

Through a sample-barcoded 5' primer and a J-beta primer mix, a second PCR was run for about 6 to 11 cycles. The authors tagged each cDNA molecule using a template-switch adaptor with 12 random nucleotides. TCRdb analysed the 5' RACE reads with MiXCR anew, one entry per CDR3 protein. This table has 1.5 million to 1.8 million distinct CDR3 sequences, around 40% appearing once. V usage is TRBV5-5 and J usage is TRBJ2-3; 7 bases line up with TRBD2. The source of this sequence is a young woman in good health. Sequencing input: blood. The CDR3: CASSLAKLRDYTDTQYF. The CDR3, as DNA: TGTGCCAGCAGCTTGGCCAAGTTGAGGGACTACACAGATACGCAGTATTTT.